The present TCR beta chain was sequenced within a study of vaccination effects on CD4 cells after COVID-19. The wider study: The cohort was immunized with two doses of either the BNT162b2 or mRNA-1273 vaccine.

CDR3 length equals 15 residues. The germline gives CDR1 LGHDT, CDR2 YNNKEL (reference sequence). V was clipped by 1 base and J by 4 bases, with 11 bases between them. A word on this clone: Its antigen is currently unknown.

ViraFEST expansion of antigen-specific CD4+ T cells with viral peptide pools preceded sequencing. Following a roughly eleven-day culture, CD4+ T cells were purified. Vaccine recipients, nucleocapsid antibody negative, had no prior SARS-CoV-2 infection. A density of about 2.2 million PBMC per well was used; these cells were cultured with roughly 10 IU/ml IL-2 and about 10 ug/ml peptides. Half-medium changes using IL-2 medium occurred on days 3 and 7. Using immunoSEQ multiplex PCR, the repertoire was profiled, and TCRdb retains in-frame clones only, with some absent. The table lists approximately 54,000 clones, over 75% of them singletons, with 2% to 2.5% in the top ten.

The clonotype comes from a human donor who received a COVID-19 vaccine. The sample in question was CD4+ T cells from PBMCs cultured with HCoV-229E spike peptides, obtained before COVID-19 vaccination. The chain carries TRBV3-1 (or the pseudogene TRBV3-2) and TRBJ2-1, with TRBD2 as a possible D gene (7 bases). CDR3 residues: CASSQVGGPYNEQFF. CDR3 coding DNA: TGTGCCAGCAGCCAAGTGGGGGGGCCTTACAATGAGCAGTTCTTC.